The source of this TCR beta chain is a study of blood T cells in healthy people across ages. As for the study in general: Per every two T cells, about one barcoded beta molecule was captured by template switching.

Using a J-beta primer mix together with a sample-barcoded 5' primer, a second PCR was run for roughly 7 to 12 cycles. TCRdb ran MiXCR on the 5' RACE reads and lists one entry per CDR3 protein. The sample carries over 600,000 distinct CDR3 sequences, about 42% recorded once. Study observations and caveats: Across the age range, TCR beta diversity per million T cells fell in a roughly linear way. Donors of long life had a larger count of naive CD4+ cells and greater diversity than aged donors.

This clonotype was counted many times. Its antigen is undetermined. V lost 2 bases to trimming and J lost 0 bases; unmatched junction nucleotides: 14. The CDR3 covers 18 residues. Per the germline V gene, CDR1 is DFQATT and CDR2 is SNEGSKA (reference sequence). Per sample, a minimum of 6.5 million PBMCs were isolated. Sequenced input: blood. This receptor was identified in an older man in good health. The chain links TRBV20-1 to TRBJ2-7; 9 bases agree with TRBD2. CDR3 DNA sequence: TGCAGTGCTAGAACGCTAGAATTAGCGGGAGCTGACTCCTACGAGCAGTACTTC. It specifies CSARTLELAGADSYEQYF.